The TCR beta chain described here comes from a study of monozygotic twins with inflammatory bowel disease. After skipping T cell sorting, the authors isolated total RNA from whole blood. Germline V gene data show CDR1 as SGHRS and CDR2 as YFSETQ. The CDR3 contains 16 residues. TCRdb processed the 5' RACE reads again and assigns one entry to each CDR3 protein, with no DNA. The sample table sets out 140,000 to 150,000 distinct CDR3 sequences. The receptor comes from a human donor with ulcerative colitis or Crohn's disease, or a healthy co-twin of an affected twin (not recorded which). The chain is built from TRBV5-1 and TRBJ2-4; the D call of TRBD1 rests on TCRdb alone, since no DNA is present to check it. The sample consisted of blood. CDR3 region: CASSYPTGTAENIQYF.